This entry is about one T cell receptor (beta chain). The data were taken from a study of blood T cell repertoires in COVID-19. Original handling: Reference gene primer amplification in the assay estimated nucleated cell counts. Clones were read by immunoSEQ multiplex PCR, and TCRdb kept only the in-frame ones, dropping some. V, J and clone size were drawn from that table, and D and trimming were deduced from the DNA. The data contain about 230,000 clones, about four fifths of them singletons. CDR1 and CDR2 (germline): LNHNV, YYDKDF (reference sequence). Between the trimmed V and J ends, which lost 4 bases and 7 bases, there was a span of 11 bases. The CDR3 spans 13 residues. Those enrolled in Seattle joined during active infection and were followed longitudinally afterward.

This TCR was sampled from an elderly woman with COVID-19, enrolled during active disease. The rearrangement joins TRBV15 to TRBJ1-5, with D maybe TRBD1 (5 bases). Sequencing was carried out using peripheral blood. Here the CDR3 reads CATSIPGLQPQHF. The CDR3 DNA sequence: TGTGCCACCAGCATACCAGGGTTACAGCCCCAGCATTTT. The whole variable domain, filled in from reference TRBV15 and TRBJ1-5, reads DAMVIQNPRYQVTQFGKPVTLSCSQTLNHNVMYWYQQKSSQAPKLLFHYYDKDFNNEADTPDNFQSRRPNTSFCFLDIRSPGLGDTAMYLCATSIPGLQPQHFGDGTRLSIL.